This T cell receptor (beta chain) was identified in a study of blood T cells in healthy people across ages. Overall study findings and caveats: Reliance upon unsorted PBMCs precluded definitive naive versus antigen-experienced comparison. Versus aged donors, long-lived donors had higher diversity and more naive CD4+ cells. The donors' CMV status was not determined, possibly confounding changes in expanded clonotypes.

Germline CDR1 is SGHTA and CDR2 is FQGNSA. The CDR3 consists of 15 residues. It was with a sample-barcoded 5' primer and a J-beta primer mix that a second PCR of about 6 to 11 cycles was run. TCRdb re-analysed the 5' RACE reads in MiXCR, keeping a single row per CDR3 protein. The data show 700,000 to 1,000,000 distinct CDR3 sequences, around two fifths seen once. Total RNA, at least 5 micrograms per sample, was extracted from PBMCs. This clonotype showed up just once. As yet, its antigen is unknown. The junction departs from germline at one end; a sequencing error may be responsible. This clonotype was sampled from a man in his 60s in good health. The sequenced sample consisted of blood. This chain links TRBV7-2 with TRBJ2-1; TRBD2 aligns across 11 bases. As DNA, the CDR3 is TGTGCCGGCAGTTTAGCGGGGGGGCCAGGCAATGAGCAGTTCTTC. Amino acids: CAGSLAGGPGNEQFF. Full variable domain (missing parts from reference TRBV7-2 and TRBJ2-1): GAGVSQSPSNKVTEKGKDVELRCDPISGHTALYWYRQSLGQGLEFLIYFQGNSAPDKSGLPSDRFSAERTGGSVSTLTIQRTQQEDSAVYLCAGSLAGGPGNEQFFGPGTRLTVL.